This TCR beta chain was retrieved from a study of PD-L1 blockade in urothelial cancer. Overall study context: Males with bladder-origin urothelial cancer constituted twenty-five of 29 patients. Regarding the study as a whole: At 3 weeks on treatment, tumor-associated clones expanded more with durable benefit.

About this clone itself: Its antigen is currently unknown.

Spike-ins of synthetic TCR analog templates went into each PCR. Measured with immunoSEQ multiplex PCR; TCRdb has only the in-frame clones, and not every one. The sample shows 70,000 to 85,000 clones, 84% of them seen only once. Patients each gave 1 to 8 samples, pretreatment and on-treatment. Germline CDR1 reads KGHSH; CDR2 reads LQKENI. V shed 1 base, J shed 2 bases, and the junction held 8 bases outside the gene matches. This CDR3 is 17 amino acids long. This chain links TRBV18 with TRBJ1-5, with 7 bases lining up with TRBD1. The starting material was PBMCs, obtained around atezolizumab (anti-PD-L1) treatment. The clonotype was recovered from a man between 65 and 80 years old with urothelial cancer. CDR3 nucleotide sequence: TGTGCCAGCTCACCACGGCAGACAGGGCAGGGCAATCAGCCCCAGCATTTT. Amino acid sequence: CASSPRQTGQGNQPQHF.